This T cell receptor (beta chain) was captured in a study of cytomegalovirus exposure and HLA in healthy donors. Study-wide context: Genotyping of some 400 donors showed that around 85% belonged to the Caucasian-associated ancestry cluster.

A multiplex PCR was run with 60 Vbeta primers and 13 Jbeta primers. Produced via immunoSEQ multiplex PCR; TCRdb's table is partial and in-frame only. Among approximately 33,000 clones, more than 50% were seen once, and the ten largest hold 6.2%. Trimming removed 1 base from V and 7 bases from J; junction bases left unmatched: 17. In germline, CDR1 is MGHRA, CDR2 YSYEKL. This CDR3 has 19 amino acids. This rearrangement joins TRBV4-1 to TRBJ1-2, with 11 bases that match TRBD1. The sample consisted of PBMCs. This TCR derives from a woman aged 40 to 50 in good health and CMV-seropositive. The CDR3 reads CASSQASSRRTGGASGYTF. The CDR3 DNA reads TGCGCCAGCAGCCAAGCGTCTAGTCGTAGGACAGGGGGCGCTTCTGGCTACACCTTC.